These T cell receptor beta chains were read from a single sample in a study of cytomegalovirus exposure and HLA in healthy donors. The table came from immunoSEQ multiplex PCR; TCRdb's copy has only in-frame clones and leaves some out. This table has over 150,000 clones, roughly two thirds appearing once. Input material: PBMCs. Receptors were obtained from a woman aged 40-49 years in good health and CMV-seropositive. Each CDR3 is given with its conserved first and last residue. The D gene is left open where the match is weak. For some rows the clone size is stated as once, few or many, or as a class when expanded; others skip it.

J	size	V	D	DNA	CDR3
TRBJ2-1	-	TRBV4-2	-	TGTGCCAGCAGCCAAGAGGGCACCGGCAGTGAGCAGTTCTTC	CASSQEGTGSEQFF
TRBJ2-5	-	TRBV28	-	TGTGCCAGCAGTTTGTTCTCCGGAAGGGGATGGACCCAGTACTTC	CASSLFSGRGWTQYF
TRBJ1-5	-	TRBV6-6	TRBD1	TGTGCCAGCAGTACTGACAGGGGTCTACTACAGCCCCAGCATTTT	CASSTDRGLLQPQHF
TRBJ2-7	few	TRBV5-1	TRBD2	TGCGCCAGCAGCTACGGGGGGGCCTACGAGCAGTACTTC	CASSYGGAYEQYF
TRBJ2-7	-	TRBV28	TRBD1	TGTGCCAGCAGTCCGCCCCCGGGACAGGGGTCCCTATCCTACGAGCAGTACTTC	CASSPPPGQGSLSYEQYF
TRBJ2-5	-	TRBV4-2	-	TGTGCCAGCAGCCAAGAAAGGCTGGGGGGGCTCGGAGAGACCCAGTACTTC	CASSQERLGGLGETQYF
TRBJ1-1	-	TRBV7-9	TRBD1	TGTGCCACCGAGCGACAACAGGGGGACACTGAAGCTTTCTTT	CATERQQGDTEAFF
TRBJ2-1	-	TRBV6-5	TRBD2	TGTGCCAGCAGGGGGGGACTAGCGGGAGTGGTTGAGCAGTTCTTC	CASRGGLAGVVEQFF
TRBJ2-7	few	TRBV4-3	TRBD2	TGCGCCAGCAGCCAAGGAAGCGGGAGGTACTCCTACGAGCAGTACTTC	CASSQGSGRYSYEQYF
TRBJ2-7	-	TRBV6-5	TRBD1	TGTGCCAGCACTCGACAGGGTTATTGCGAGCAGTACTTC	CASTRQGYCEQYF
TRBJ2-1	-	TRBV29-1	TRBD2	TGCAGCGTTGTTGCCCCAGCGGGAGATGAGCAGTTCTTC	CSVVAPAGDEQFF
TRBJ1-1	-	TRBV9	-	TGTGCCAGCAGCGGCGACAGGAACACTGAAGCTTTCTTT	CASSGDRNTEAFF
TRBJ2-6	-	TRBV11-2	-	TGTGCCAGCAGCTTAGCTATTGGGGCCAACGTCCTGACTTTC	CASSLAIGANVLTF
TRBJ1-1	-	TRBV9	-	TGTGCCAGCAGCGGGGGGGGGAGTGACACTGAAGCTTTCTTT	CASSGGGSDTEAFF
TRBJ2-1	-	TRBV28	TRBD1	TGTGCCAGCAGTCCTCGGACAGGGGTAAATGAGCAGTTCTTC	CASSPRTGVNEQFF
TRBJ2-4	-	TRBV6-5	TRBD1	TGTGCCAGCAGACGGGACAGGGGAGGGGACATTCAGTACTTC	CASRRDRGGDIQYF
TRBJ2-1	-	TRBV19	TRBD2	TGTGCCAGTAGTATAGTGGGGCTAGCGGGAGGGCTTGAGCAGTTCTTC	CASSIVGLAGGLEQFF
TRBJ1-2	-	TRBV19	-	TGTGCCAGTAGTTCGGGATCAGACTATGGCTACACCTTC	CASSSGSDYGYTF
TRBJ2-1	-	TRBV11-2	TRBD2	TGTGCCAGCAACCCGGGAGGTTCCTACAATGAGCAGTTCTTC	CASNPGGSYNEQFF
TRBJ2-7	-	TRBV2	-	TGTGCCAGCAGCTTAGGCCAACCAGGATCCTACGAGCAGTACTTC	CASSLGQPGSYEQYF
TRBJ2-5	-	TRBV18	-	TGTGCCAGCTCACCGAAGGTGGGCCTGAACCCCCAAGAGACCCAGTACTTC	CASSPKVGLNPQETQYF
TRBJ2-7	-	TRBV7-2	TRBD2	TGTGCCAGCAGCTTGGGAGTAGCGGGGTTCTCCTACGAGCAGTACTTC	CASSLGVAGFSYEQYF
TRBJ1-1	-	TRBV12-5	-	TGTGCTAGTGGTTTGGTATTGGCGGGCCCTCCGCCCGTTGAAGCTTTCTTT	CASGLVLAGPPPVEAFF
TRBJ2-7	-	TRBV10-3	-	TGTGCCATCAGTCTTAGCGACGAGCAGTACTTC	CAISLSDEQYF
TRBJ2-5	-	TRBV5-6	-	TGTGCCAGCAGCTTGGCGGTCTTGACCGGAGGGACCCAGTACTTC	CASSLAVLTGGTQYF
TRBJ2-3	-	TRBV7-2	TRBD2	TGTGCCAGCAGCTTAAGGGGGACTAGCGGTACTACTAGCACAGATACGCAGTATTTT	CASSLRGTSGTTSTDTQYF
TRBJ2-7	-	TRBV7-6	TRBD2	TGTGCCAGCAGCTTAGTGTTTGGGGGGGCCTACGAGCAGTACTTC	CASSLVFGGAYEQYF
TRBJ1-1	-	TRBV5-1	-	TGCGCCAGCAGATCTACAACAGATCACACTGAAGCTTTCTTT	CASRSTTDHTEAFF
TRBJ2-7	-	TRBV5-4	TRBD1	TGTGCCAGCGGCCCACAGGGGGCTTACGAGCAGCACTTC	CASGPQGAYEQHF
TRBJ1-3	-	TRBV11-2	-	TGTGCCAGCAGCTTACCGCGGAGGGTTGACACCATATATTTT	CASSLPRRVDTIYF
TRBJ1-2	-	TRBV28	-	TGTGCCAGCAGCACTAACCCCAACTATGGCTACACCTTC	CASSTNPNYGYTF
TRBJ2-7	-	TRBV28	TRBD1	TGTGCCAGCAGTTTGGGACAGGGGAGGGGCGAGCAGTACTTC	CASSLGQGRGEQYF
TRBJ2-1	-	TRBV4-3	-	TGCGCCAGCAGCCATGGGGTAGGGGGGGCCAGCTCCTACAATGAGCAGTTCTTC	CASSHGVGGASSYNEQFF
TRBJ1-4	-	TRBV7-2	TRBD1	TGTGCCAGCAGCTTACAGGACAGGGGAGGGGATGAAAAACTGTTTTTT	CASSLQDRGGDEKLFF
TRBJ2-7	-	TRBV28	TRBD2	TGTGCCAGCAGTTCCGGGGGGAGGGACTACGAGCAGTACTTC	CASSSGGRDYEQYF
TRBJ1-6	few	TRBV11-2	TRBD1	TGTGCCAGCAGCTCTTCGCATCAGGGGGCCGATAATTCACCCCTCCACTTT	CASSSSHQGADNSPLHF
TRBJ2-2	-	TRBV5-4	-	TGTGCCAGCACACCCCCGGGGGCCGGGGAGCTGTTTTTT	CASTPPGAGELFF
TRBJ2-1	-	TRBV30	TRBD2	TGTGCCTGGAAATCCGGGACTAAGTACAATGAGCAGTTCTTC	CAWKSGTKYNEQFF
TRBJ2-3	-	TRBV2	TRBD2	TGTGCCGATGGGAAACGAGGGACTAGCGGGAGCGATACGCAGTATTTT	CADGKRGTSGSDTQYF
TRBJ1-2	-	TRBV7-9	-	TGTGCCAGCAGCTTAGGGGCGGACAGCCGGGGTAATGGCTACACCTTC	CASSLGADSRGNGYTF